The 11 T cell receptor gamma chains below come from one sample, sequenced in a study of Vδ1+ human thymocytes. Extracted RNA was reverse transcribed into cDNA. CDR3 amplicons came from multiplex PCR with pooled V-gene forward and constant-region reverse primers. TCRdb reanalysed the multiplex PCR reads with CATT. The table includes tens of thousands of gamma-chain clones, roughly 15% detected once. These receptors lack a known antigen. Notes on the study in general: In the thymus, TRG and TRD repertoires looked highly polyclonal with Gaussian CDR3 lengths.

Sequenced material: Vdelta1+ gamma-delta thymocytes from the thymus. Subset here: FACS-sorted CD3+ TCRalphabeta- TCRVdelta1+ TCRVdelta2- thymocytes. These receptors originate from a child younger than two who had congenital heart surgery.

This clone was counted only a few times. Within the sample, other DNA sequences also encode this same CDR3. The gene calls are TRGV4 and TRGJP2. The CDR3 contains 15 residues. CDR1 is EGSTGY, CDR2 YDSYTSSV, per germline. Trimming cost V 6 bases and J 0 bases; bases outside gene matches: 7. CDR3 amino acids: CATWNDHSSDWIKTF. The CDR3 DNA sequence: TGTGCCACCTGGAACGACCATAGTAGTGATTGGATCAAGACGTTT.

The chain joins TRGV4 to TRGJ1 or TRGJ2. CDR3 length: 12 amino acids. CDR1 and CDR2 from the germline V gene are EGSTGY and YDSYTSSV. V lost 4 bases, J lost 12 bases, and 12 bases stayed unmatched. The CDR3 DNA is TGTGCCACCTGGGAACCAGGGCTAGGGAAACTCTTT. Encoded protein: CATWEPGLGKLF.

This clone was seen a single time. The chain carries TRGV4 and TRGJ1 or TRGJ2. Trimming at V came to 10 bases and at J to 12 bases, leaving 9 bases not matched to a gene. The V gene's germline CDR1 is EGSTGY and CDR2 YDSYTSSV. This CDR3 is 9 amino acids long. The CDR3 reads CATPWGKLF. The CDR3 DNA reads TGTGCCACTCCGTGGGGGAAACTCTTT.

This chain joins TRGV5 and TRGJP. V trimming: 3 bases; J trimming: 6 bases; junction bases outside the gene matches: 8. This CDR3 comprises 17 residues. Germline V CDR1 and CDR2: VINAFY, YDVSNSKD. CDR3 in amino acids: CATWDDSGELGKKIKVF. CDR3 nucleotide sequence: TGTGCCACCTGGGACGATTCGGGAGAGTTGGGCAAAAAAATCAAGGTATTT.

As to this clone: Different DNA sequences within this sample yield the same CDR3. The rearrangement links TRGV3 to TRGJ1 or TRGJ2. Germline V lookup: CDR1 VTNTFY, CDR2 YDVSTARD (reference sequence). With 0 bases clipped from V and 7 bases from J, the junction kept 6 bases outside the gene matches. This CDR3 region has 13 residues. The CDR3 DNA follows: TGTGCCACCTGGGACAGGCTTTCGTATAAGAAACTCTTT. This translates into CATWDRLSYKKLF.

The chain has TRGV5 and TRGJ1 or TRGJ2. From germline, CDR1 is VINAFY and CDR2 YDVSNSKD. This CDR3 is 15 amino acids long. The V segment lost 0 bases and the J segment 3 bases; nucleotides outside the gene matches: 8. DNA for the CDR3: TGTGCCACCTGGGACAGGCGTGGCTTTTATTATAAGAAACTCTTT. It codes for CATWDRRGFYYKKLF.

V gene TRGV9 combines with J gene TRGJ1 or TRGJ2. CDR3 length: 16 amino acids. Germline CDR1 is GITISATS and CDR2 is ISYDGTV (reference sequence). J gave up 2 bases and V 0 bases, and 10 bases lay outside the gene matches. The CDR3: CALWEVPRSYYYKKLF. The CDR3 DNA sequence: TGTGCCTTGTGGGAGGTGCCGAGGTCGTATTATTATAAGAAACTCTTT.

This clone has just a few counts. V is TRGV8 and J is TRGJ1 or TRGJ2. In germline, CDR1 is VENAVY, CDR2 YDSYNSRV. The CDR3 has 13 residues. Losses at the gene ends were 5 bases for V and 0 bases for J; bases not matched to a gene: 4. The CDR3 sequence is CATWGLNYYKKLF. CDR3 nucleotides: TGTGCCACCTGGGGGTTGAATTATTATAAGAAACTCTTT.

This clone was counted a few times. Other nucleotide sequences from this sample produce the same CDR3. The V gene is TRGV4, the J gene TRGJ1 or TRGJ2. Trimming took 3 bases from V and 4 from J; bases not matched to a gene: 6. The germline gives CDR1 EGSTGY, CDR2 YDSYTSSV. There are 13 residues in the CDR3. In DNA, the CDR3 is TGTGCCACCTGGGATTCGACATATTATAAGAAACTCTTT. It encodes CATWDSTYYKKLF.

This clone was observed a few times. V is TRGV9 and J is TRGJ1 or TRGJ2. This CDR3 region has 13 residues. With 4 bases clipped from V and 3 bases from J, the junction kept 6 bases outside the gene matches. Germline values: CDR1 GITISATS, CDR2 ISYDGTV (reference sequence). The CDR3 protein is CALWEWGYYKKLF. CDR3 sequence (DNA): TGTGCCTTGTGGGAATGGGGTTATTATAAGAAACTCTTT.

Of note for this clone: Other DNA sequences in this specimen translate into the identical CDR3. V is TRGV5 and J is TRGJ1 or TRGJ2. CDR1 is VINAFY, CDR2 YDVSNSKD, per germline. V lost 2 bases to trimming and J lost 10 bases; unmatched junction nucleotides: 5. The CDR3 is 11 residues long. As DNA, the CDR3 is TGTGCCACCTGGGACAAATTGAAGAAACTCTTT. Protein: CATWDKLKKLF.